Presented here are 26 T cell receptor beta chains from one specimen sequenced in a study of blood T cell repertoires in COVID-19. The table came from immunoSEQ multiplex PCR; TCRdb's copy has only in-frame clones and leaves some out. The table has roughly 130,000 clones, approximately 88% seen once. The source material was PBMCs or T cells enriched from blood (not recorded which). The receptors were gathered from a man aged 35-49 years with acute COVID-19.

The CDR3 DNA sequence: TGTGCCTGGAGTACGGGGAGGGCTAATTCACCCCTCCACTTT. Its translation: CAWSTGRANSPLHF. This chain links TRBV30 with TRBJ1-6; D gene unclear. Germline V gene data show CDR1 as GTSNPN and CDR2 as SVGIG (reference sequence). CDR3 length equals 14 residues. Trimming took 2 bases from V and 6 from J, leaving 11 bases between them.

The genes are TRBV11-2 and TRBJ2-2, with D unclear. Trimming removed 5 bases from V and 1 base from J, with 2 bases in between. The CDR3 loop spans 12 amino acids. In germline, CDR1 is SGHAT, CDR2 FQNNGV. In DNA, the CDR3 is TGTGCCAGCAGCCAGAACACCGGGGAGCTGTTTTTT. Its protein is CASSQNTGELFF.

The genes are TRBV28 and TRBJ1-5; TRBD1 agrees at 8 bases. The CDR3 runs 13 residues. With V trimmed by 10 bases and J by 7 bases, 9 bases remained unmatched. Germline V gene lookup returns CDR1 MDHEN and CDR2 SYDVKM. The CDR3 loop is CANGQGLRQPQHF. Here the CDR3 DNA reads TGTGCCAACGGACAGGGTTTAAGGCAGCCCCAGCATTTT.

V is TRBV4-2 and J is TRBJ2-7; the match to TRBD1 covers 7 bases. The CDR3 loop spans 16 amino acids. V lost 0 bases to trimming and J lost 3 bases; unmatched junction nucleotides: 8. Germline CDR1 and CDR2: LGHNA and YNFKEQ. The CDR3 sequence: CASSQDRRQGYYEQYF. The CDR3 coding sequence is TGTGCCAGCAGCCAAGATCGGCGACAGGGCTACTACGAGCAGTACTTC.

The chain employs TRBV28 and TRBJ2-3; D not resolved. CDR1 MDHEN and CDR2 SYDVKM come from the germline V gene. Trimming pared 3 bases from V and 5 bases from J, leaving 6 bases between. CDR3 length: 12 residues. Written as DNA, the CDR3 is TGTGCCAGCAGTTTTACCAGAGATACGCAGTATTTT. Protein: CASSFTRDTQYF.

The rearrangement joins TRBV3-1 (or the pseudogene TRBV3-2) to TRBJ2-7, with 9 bases lining up with TRBD1. This CDR3 region has 15 residues. V lost 1 base and J lost 0; bases outside the gene matches: 1. The germline V gene has CDR1 LGHDT and CDR2 YNNKEL (reference sequence). CDR3 sequence: CASSQGTGASYEQYF. The CDR3 bases are TGTGCCAGCAGCCAAGGGACAGGGGCCTCCTACGAGCAGTACTTC.

The CDR3, as DNA: TGTGCCAGCAGCTGGAGCGGGGGGGATATCGGGGAGCTGTTTTTT. Residues: CASSWSGGDIGELFF. The rearrangement joins TRBV7-2 to TRBJ2-2, with 10 bases fitting TRBD2. Germline CDR1 SGHTA, CDR2 FQGNSA. The length of the CDR3 is 15 residues. V trimming: 4 bases; J trimming: 7 bases; junction bases outside the gene matches: 6. The full variable domain, completed using reference TRBV7-2 and TRBJ2-2, is GAGVSQSPSNKVTEKGKDVELRCDPISGHTALYWYRQSLGQGLEFLIYFQGNSAPDKSGLPSDRFSAERTGGSVSTLTIQRTQQEDSAVYLCASSWSGGDIGELFFGEGSRLTVL.

This chain links TRBV21-1 with TRBJ1-2; no check of the table's D call, TRBD1, against the DNA was made. TRBV21-1 is a listed pseudogene. CDR3 size: 15 residues. CDR3 loop: CASSKVPTPIYGYTF. The CDR3 nucleotides are TGTGCCAGCAGCAAAGTACCCACACCGATCTATGGCTACACCTTC.

The chain carries TRBV5-4 and TRBJ2-1, with 8 positions matching TRBD2. Trimming at V came to 3 bases and at J to 6 bases, leaving 11 bases not matched to a gene. CDR1 is SGHNT, CDR2 YYREEE, per germline (reference sequence). The CDR3 consists of 16 residues. CDR3 in amino acids: CASSSGGSGVINEQFF. CDR3 sequence (DNA): TGTGCCAGCAGCTCGGGAGGTAGCGGGGTCATCAATGAGCAGTTCTTC.

The chain is built from TRBV5-4 and TRBJ2-1; TRBD2 matches at 11 bases. The CDR3 is made up of 15 amino acids. Germline trimming cut 4 bases from V and 7 bases from J; bases unmatched to any gene: 7. Germline CDR1 is SGHNT and CDR2 is YYREEE (reference sequence). The CDR3 sequence: CASSRPGLAENEQFF. The CDR3 bases are TGTGCCAGCAGCCGCCCGGGACTAGCGGAGAATGAGCAGTTCTTC.

The chain links TRBV2 to TRBJ1-3, with 8 positions matching TRBD1. The CDR3 runs to 14 residues. The V segment lost 6 bases and the J segment 8 bases; nucleotides outside the gene matches: 9. Germline CDR1 is SNHLY and CDR2 is FYNNEI. The CDR3 coding sequence is TGTGCCAGCAGACCTGACAGGGGATGGGACACCATATATTTT. This translates into CASRPDRGWDTIYF.

This clone was seen just once. This chain connects TRBV29-1 to TRBJ2-1; D might be TRBD2 (5 bases). The germline V and J ends were trimmed by 7 bases and 0 bases, with 16 bases remaining between them. Germline-derived CDR1 and CDR2 are SQVTM and ANQGSEA. This CDR3 comprises 15 residues. DNA for the CDR3: TGCAGCGCCGAAGGTGGACTGAGCTCCTACAATGAGCAGTTCTTC. Residues: CSAEGGLSSYNEQFF.

CDR3 nucleotides: TGTGCCAGCAGCTTATCGGGGGTTGGCCCTGAAGCTTTCTTT. The encoded protein is CASSLSGVGPEAFF. The chain links TRBV11-2 to TRBJ1-1; a weak D match, TRBD1 (5 bases). The germline V gene encodes CDR1 SGHAT and CDR2 FQNNGV. The V and J ends lost 2 bases and 6 bases respectively, with 13 bases between them. CDR3 size: 14 residues.

V and J are TRBV15 and TRBJ2-3; TRBD1 aligns across 12 bases. In germline, CDR1 is LNHNV, CDR2 YYDKDF (reference sequence). Trimming took 0 bases from V and 4 from J; bases not matched to a gene: 5. There are 17 residues in the CDR3. The chain's CDR3 is CATSRDLGQGAADTQYF. CDR3 in DNA: TGTGCCACCAGCAGAGATTTGGGACAGGGGGCGGCAGATACGCAGTATTTT.

The rearrangement uses TRBV9 and TRBJ1-4; TRBD1 matches 9 bases. V lost 3 bases to trimming and J lost 4 bases; unmatched junction nucleotides: 1. The CDR3 has 14 residues. The germline V gene encodes CDR1 SGDLS and CDR2 YYNGEE. CDR3 protein: CASSGQGVNEKLFF. The CDR3 DNA reads TGTGCCAGCAGCGGACAGGGGGTTAATGAAAAACTGTTTTTT.

V is TRBV7-9 and J is TRBJ2-5; a possible D gene is TRBD2 (6 bases). The V gene's germline CDR1 is SEHNR and CDR2 FQNEAQ (reference sequence). V was shortened by 1 base and J by 5 bases, with 8 bases between the two germline ends. The CDR3 runs 13 residues. The CDR3 here is CASSLESGETQYF. The DNA for the CDR3 is TGTGCCAGCAGCTTAGAAAGCGGGGAGACCCAGTACTTC.

The rearrangement links TRBV10-3 to TRBJ1-1, with D unclear. This CDR3 has 14 residues. CDR1 is ENHRY, CDR2 SYGVKD, per germline. Trimming took off 6 bases at V and 4 bases at J, with 15 bases between the two ends. The chain's CDR3 is CAIRRETRSTEAFF. CDR3 nucleotide sequence: TGTGCCATCAGACGGGAGACCCGGAGCACTGAAGCTTTCTTT.

The chain is built from TRBV7-2 and TRBJ2-2; 8 bases agree with TRBD2. Germline V gives CDR1 SGHTA, CDR2 FQGNSA. The CDR3 has 13 residues. V lost 7 bases to trimming and J lost 5 bases; unmatched junction nucleotides: 3. CDR3 loop: CASTERGTGELFF. The CDR3 DNA reads as TGTGCCAGCACCGAGCGGGGGACCGGGGAGCTGTTTTTT.

The chain has TRBV13 and TRBJ1-1, with TRBD1 identical over 7 bases. The germline CDR1 and CDR2 sequences are PRHDT and FYEKMQ (reference sequence). V shed 5 bases and J 2 bases; nucleotides not matched to a gene: 11. There are 16 residues in the CDR3. This CDR3 reads CASSLSWDSLNTEAFF. CDR3 nucleotide sequence: TGTGCCAGCAGCCTATCTTGGGACAGCCTTAACACTGAAGCTTTCTTT.

The chain carries TRBV4-2 and TRBJ2-7, with 8 bases matching TRBD2. This CDR3 region has 16 residues. Looked up from germline, CDR1 is LGHNA and CDR2 is YNFKEQ. With 1 base clipped from V and 0 bases from J, the junction kept 5 bases outside the gene matches. In DNA, the CDR3 is TGTGCCAGCAGCCAAGCGAGCGGGGGCCCCTCCTACGAGCAGTACTTC. Protein: CASSQASGGPSYEQYF.

V is TRBV7-9 and J is TRBJ2-7, with D tentatively TRBD1 (5 bases). Trimming pared 4 bases from V and 6 bases from J, leaving 10 bases between. The CDR3 runs 12 residues. CDR1 is SEHNR, CDR2 FQNEAQ, per germline (reference sequence). CDR3: CASSSQGFEQYF. Written as DNA, the CDR3 is TGTGCCAGCAGCTCGCAGGGATTCGAGCAGTACTTC.

The chain couples TRBV28 to TRBJ1-4; maybe TRBD1 (6 bases). The V and J ends lost 5 bases and 3 bases respectively, with 13 bases between them. This CDR3 comprises 15 residues. CDR1 MDHEN and CDR2 SYDVKM come from the germline V gene. The CDR3 DNA is TGTGCCAGCAGTGCCTCAGGGGTGGCTAATGAAAAACTGTTTTTT. Its translation: CASSASGVANEKLFF.

The rearrangement joins TRBV19 to TRBJ2-1; TRBD1 matches at 7 bases. The V gene end was trimmed by 6 bases and the J gene end by 7 bases; junction bases not matched to a gene: 12. The V gene's germline CDR1 is LNHDA and CDR2 SQIVND (reference sequence). The CDR3 contains 15 residues. The CDR3, as DNA: TGTGCCAGTAGCCCCAGGGGGAGAAGATCGAATGAGCAGTTCTTC. Protein: CASSPRGRRSNEQFF.

The chain employs TRBV6-5 and TRBJ1-1; 7 bases match TRBD1. Germline CDR1 MNHEY, CDR2 SVGAGI. The CDR3 has 15 amino acids. Trimming cost V 3 bases and J 0 bases; bases outside gene matches: 4. This chain's CDR3 is CASSYITGVNTEAFF. CDR3 nucleotides: TGTGCCAGCAGTTATATCACAGGGGTGAACACTGAAGCTTTCTTT.

The V call is TRBV3-1 (or the pseudogene TRBV3-2), the J call TRBJ2-7; D uncertain. The CDR3 runs 19 residues. Germline V gives CDR1 LGHDT, CDR2 YNNKEL (reference sequence). Trimming left V 6 bases short and J 0 bases short, with 27 bases between. DNA for the CDR3: TGTGCCAGCAGTAAGCCACCTGAGGATGGCAGTGCCCTCTCCTACGAGCAGTACTTC. It specifies CASSKPPEDGSALSYEQYF.

The chain employs TRBV5-1 and TRBJ1-1; 10 bases map to TRBD1. Looked up from germline, CDR1 is SGHRS and CDR2 is YFSETQ. With V trimmed by 4 bases and J by 4 bases, 7 bases remained unmatched. This CDR3 is built from 15 residues. The CDR3 region is CASSIRGQGGTEAFF. The CDR3 coding sequence is TGCGCCAGCAGCATCCGCGGACAGGGGGGCACTGAAGCTTTCTTT.